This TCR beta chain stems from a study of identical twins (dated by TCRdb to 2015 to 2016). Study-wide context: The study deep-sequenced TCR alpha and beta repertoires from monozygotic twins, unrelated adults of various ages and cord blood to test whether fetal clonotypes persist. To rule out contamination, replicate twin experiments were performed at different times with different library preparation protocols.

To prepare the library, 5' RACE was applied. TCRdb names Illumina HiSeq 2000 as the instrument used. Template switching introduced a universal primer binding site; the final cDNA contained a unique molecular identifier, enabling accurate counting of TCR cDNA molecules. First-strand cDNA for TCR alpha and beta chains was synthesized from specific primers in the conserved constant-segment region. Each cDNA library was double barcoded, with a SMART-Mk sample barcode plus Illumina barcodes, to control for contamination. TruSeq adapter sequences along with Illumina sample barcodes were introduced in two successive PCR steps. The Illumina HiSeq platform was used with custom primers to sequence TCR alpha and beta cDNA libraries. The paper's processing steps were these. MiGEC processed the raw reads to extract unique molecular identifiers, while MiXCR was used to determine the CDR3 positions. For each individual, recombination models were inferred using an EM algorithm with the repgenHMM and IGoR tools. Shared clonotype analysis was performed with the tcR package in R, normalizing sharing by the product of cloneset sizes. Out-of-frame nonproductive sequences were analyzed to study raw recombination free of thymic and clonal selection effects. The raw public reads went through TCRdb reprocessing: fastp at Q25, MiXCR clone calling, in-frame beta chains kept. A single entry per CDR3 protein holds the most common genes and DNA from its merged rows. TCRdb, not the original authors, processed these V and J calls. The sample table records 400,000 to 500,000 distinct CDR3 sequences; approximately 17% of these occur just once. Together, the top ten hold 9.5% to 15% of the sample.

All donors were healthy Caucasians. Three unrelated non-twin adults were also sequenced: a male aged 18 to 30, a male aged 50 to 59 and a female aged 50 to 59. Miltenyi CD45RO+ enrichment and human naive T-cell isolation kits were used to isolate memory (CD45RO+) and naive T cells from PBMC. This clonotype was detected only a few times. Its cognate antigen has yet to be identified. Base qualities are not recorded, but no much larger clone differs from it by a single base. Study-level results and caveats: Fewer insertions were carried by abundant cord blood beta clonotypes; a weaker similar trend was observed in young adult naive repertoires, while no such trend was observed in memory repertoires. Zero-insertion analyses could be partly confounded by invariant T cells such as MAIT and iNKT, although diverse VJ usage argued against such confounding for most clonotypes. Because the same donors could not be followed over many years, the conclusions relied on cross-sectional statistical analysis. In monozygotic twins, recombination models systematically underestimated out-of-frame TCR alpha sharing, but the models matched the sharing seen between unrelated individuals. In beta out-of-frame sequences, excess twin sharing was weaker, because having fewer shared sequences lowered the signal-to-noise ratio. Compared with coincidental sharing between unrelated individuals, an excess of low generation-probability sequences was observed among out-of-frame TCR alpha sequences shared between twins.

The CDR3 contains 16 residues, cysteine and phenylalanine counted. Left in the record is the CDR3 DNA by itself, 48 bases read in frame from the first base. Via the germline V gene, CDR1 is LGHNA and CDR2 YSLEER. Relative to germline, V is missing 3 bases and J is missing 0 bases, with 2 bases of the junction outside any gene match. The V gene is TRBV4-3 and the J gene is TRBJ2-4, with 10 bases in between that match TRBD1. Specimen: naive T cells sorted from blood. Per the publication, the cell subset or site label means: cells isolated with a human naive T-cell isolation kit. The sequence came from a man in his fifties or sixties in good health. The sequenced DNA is TGCGCCAGCAGCCAGGGGACAGGGGAAGCCAAAAACATTCAGTACTTC. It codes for CASSQGTGEAKNIQYF.